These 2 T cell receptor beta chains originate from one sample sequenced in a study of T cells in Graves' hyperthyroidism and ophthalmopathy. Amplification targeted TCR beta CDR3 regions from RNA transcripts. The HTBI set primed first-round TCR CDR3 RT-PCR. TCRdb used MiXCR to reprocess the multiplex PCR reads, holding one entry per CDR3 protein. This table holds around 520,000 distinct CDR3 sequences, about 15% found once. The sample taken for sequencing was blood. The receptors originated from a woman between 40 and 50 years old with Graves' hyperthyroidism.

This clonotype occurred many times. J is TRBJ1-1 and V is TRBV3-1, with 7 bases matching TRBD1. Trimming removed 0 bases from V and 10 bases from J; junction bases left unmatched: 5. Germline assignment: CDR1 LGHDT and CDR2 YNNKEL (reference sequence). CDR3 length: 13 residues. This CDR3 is CASSQDGTGAAFF. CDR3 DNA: TGTGCCAGCAGCCAAGATGGAACAGGGGCAGCTTTCTTT. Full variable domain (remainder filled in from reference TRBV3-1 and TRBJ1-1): DTAVSQTPKYLVTQMGNDKSIKCEQNLGHDTMYWYKQDSKKFLKIMFSYNNKELIINETVPNRFSPKSPDKAHLNLHINSLELGDSAVYFCASSQDGTGAAFFGQGTRLTVV.

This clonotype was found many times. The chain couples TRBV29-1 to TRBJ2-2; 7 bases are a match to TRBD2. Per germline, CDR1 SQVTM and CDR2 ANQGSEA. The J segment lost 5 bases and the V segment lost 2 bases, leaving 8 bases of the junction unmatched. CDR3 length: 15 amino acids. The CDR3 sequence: CSVEIGRGGTGELFF. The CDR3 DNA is TGCAGCGTTGAAATTGGGAGGGGCGGGACCGGGGAGCTGTTTTTT.